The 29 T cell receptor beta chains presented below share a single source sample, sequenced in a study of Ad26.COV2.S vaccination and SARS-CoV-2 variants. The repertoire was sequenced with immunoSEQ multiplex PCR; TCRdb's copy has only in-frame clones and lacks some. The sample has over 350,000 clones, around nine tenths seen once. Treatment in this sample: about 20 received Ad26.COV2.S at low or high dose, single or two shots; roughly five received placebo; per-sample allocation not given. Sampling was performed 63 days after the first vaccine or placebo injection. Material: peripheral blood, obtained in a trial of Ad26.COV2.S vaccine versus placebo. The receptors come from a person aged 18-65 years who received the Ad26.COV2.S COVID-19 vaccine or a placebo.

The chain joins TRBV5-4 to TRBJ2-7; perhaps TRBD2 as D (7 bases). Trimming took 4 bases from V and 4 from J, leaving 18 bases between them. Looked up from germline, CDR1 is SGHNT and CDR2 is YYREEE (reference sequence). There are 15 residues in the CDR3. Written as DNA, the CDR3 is TGTGCCAGCAGCCGCCCCGGGGGGCAATCGTACGAGCAGTACTTC. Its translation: CASSRPGGQSYEQYF. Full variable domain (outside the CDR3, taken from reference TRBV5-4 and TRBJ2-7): ETGVTQSPTHLIKTRGQQVTLRCSSQSGHNTVSWYQQALGQGPQFIFQYYREEENGRGNFPPRFSGLQFPNYSSELNVNALELDDSALYLCASSRPGGQSYEQYFGPGTRLTVT.

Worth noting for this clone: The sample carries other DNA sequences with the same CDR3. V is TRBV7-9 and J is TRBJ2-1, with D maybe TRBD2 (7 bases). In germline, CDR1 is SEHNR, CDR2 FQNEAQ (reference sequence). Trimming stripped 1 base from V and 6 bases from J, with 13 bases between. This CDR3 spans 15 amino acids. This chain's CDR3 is CASSLGGGASNEQFF. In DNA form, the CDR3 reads TGTGCCAGCAGCTTAGGTGGGGGGGCCTCCAATGAGCAGTTCTTC. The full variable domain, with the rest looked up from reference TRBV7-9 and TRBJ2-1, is DTGVSQNPRHKITKRGQNVTFRCDPISEHNRLYWYRQTLGQGPEFLTYFQNEAQLEKSRLLSDRFSAERPKGSFSTLEIQRTEQGDSAMYLCASSLGGGASNEQFFGPGTRLTVL.

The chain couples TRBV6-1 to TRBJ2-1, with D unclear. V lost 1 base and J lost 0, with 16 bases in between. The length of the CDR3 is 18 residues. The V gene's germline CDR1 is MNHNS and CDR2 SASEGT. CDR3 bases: TGTGCCAGCAGTGAAGTAGAGTTCCGACGTAGCTCCTACAATGAGCAGTTCTTC. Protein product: CASSEVEFRRSSYNEQFF.

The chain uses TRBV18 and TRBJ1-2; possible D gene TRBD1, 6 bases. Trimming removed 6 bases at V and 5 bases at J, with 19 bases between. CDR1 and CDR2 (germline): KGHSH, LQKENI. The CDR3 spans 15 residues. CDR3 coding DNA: TGTGCCAGCTCCCACTCTACAGGGTCAGATTATGGCTACACCTTC. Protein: CASSHSTGSDYGYTF.

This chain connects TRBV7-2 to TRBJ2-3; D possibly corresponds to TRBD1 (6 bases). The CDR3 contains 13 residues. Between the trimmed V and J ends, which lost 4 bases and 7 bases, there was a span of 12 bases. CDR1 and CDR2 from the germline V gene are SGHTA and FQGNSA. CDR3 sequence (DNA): TGTGCCAGCAGCTCCGGGACACCAAATACGCAGTATTTT. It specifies CASSSGTPNTQYF.

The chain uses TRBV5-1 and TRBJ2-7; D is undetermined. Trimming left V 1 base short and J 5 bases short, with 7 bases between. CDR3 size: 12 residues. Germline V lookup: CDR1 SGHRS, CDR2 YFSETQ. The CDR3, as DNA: TGCGCCAGCAGCTTGATCGGTGACGAGCAGTACTTC. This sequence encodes CASSLIGDEQYF. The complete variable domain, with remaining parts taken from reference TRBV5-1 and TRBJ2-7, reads KAGVTQTPRYLIKTRGQQVTLSCSPISGHRSVSWYQQTPGQGLQFLFEYFSETQRNKGNFPGRFSGRQFSNSRSEMNVSTLELGDSALYLCASSLIGDEQYFGPGTRLTVT.

The CDR3 DNA reads as TGTGCCAGCTCACCCTCGGGGACAGGGGGCGCGAACACTGAAGCTTTCTTT. Protein sequence: CASSPSGTGGANTEAFF. The gene calls are TRBV18 and TRBJ1-1; 12 bases map to TRBD1. This CDR3 is 17 amino acids long. The trim removed 3 bases at V and 1 base at J, leaving 6 bases unmatched. Per the germline V gene, CDR1 is KGHSH and CDR2 is LQKENI.

The CDR3 is CASSQAAGAEGEKLFF. DNA for the CDR3: TGTGCCAGCAGCCAAGCGGCGGGGGCCGAAGGTGAAAAACTGTTTTTT. This chain joins TRBV3-1 (or the pseudogene TRBV3-2) and TRBJ1-4; possibly TRBD1 for D (6 bases). Trimming removed 1 base at V and 7 bases at J, with 16 bases between. The length of the CDR3 is 16 residues. Germline V gene lookup returns CDR1 LGHDT and CDR2 YNNKEL (reference sequence).

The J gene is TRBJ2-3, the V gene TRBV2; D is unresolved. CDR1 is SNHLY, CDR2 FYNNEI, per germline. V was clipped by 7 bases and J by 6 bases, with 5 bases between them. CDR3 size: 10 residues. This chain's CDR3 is CASILDTQYF. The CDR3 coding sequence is TGTGCCAGCATACTGGATACGCAGTATTTT.

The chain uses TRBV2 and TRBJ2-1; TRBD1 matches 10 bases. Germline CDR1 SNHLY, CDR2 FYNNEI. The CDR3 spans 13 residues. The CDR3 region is CAAGTGAVYEQFF. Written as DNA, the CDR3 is TGTGCAGCCGGGACAGGGGCGGTGTATGAGCAGTTCTTC.

CDR3 bases: TGCGCCAGCAAAACGGGACTAGAAGAGACCCAGTACTTC. It codes for CASKTGLEETQYF. V and J are TRBV5-1 and TRBJ2-5, with 8 bases identical to TRBD2. Germline values: CDR1 SGHRS, CDR2 YFSETQ. The J segment lost 3 bases and the V segment lost 6 bases, leaving 4 bases of the junction unmatched. This CDR3 has 13 residues.

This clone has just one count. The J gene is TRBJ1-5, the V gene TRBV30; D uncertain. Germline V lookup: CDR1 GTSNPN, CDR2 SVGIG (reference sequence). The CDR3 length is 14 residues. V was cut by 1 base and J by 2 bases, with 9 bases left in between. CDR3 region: CAWSGGYGNQPQHF. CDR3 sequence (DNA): TGTGCCTGGAGTGGAGGGTATGGCAATCAGCCCCAGCATTTT.

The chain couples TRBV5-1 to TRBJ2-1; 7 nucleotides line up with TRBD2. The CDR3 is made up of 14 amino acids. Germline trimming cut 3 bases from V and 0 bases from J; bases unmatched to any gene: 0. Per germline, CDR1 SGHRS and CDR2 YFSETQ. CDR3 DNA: TGCGCCAGCAGCTCGGGGGGCTCCTACAATGAGCAGTTCTTC. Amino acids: CASSSGGSYNEQFF.

Written as DNA, the CDR3 is TGTGCCAGCAGCCCCACAGGGAGTTGGGCAGATACGCAGTATTTT. As protein: CASSPTGSWADTQYF. V gene TRBV14 combines with J gene TRBJ2-3; D is perhaps TRBD1 (6 bases). Germline V gene lookup returns CDR1 SGHDN and CDR2 FVKESK. The germline V and J ends were trimmed by 4 bases and 4 bases, with 15 bases remaining between them. CDR3 size: 15 residues.

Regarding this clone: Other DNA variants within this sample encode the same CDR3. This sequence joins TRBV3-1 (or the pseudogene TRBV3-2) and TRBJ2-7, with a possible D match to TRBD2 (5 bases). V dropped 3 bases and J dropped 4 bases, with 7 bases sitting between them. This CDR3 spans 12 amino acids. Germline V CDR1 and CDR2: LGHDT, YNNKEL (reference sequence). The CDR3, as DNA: TGTGCCAGCAGCCAGGGGAGATACGAGCAGTACTTC. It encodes CASSQGRYEQYF.

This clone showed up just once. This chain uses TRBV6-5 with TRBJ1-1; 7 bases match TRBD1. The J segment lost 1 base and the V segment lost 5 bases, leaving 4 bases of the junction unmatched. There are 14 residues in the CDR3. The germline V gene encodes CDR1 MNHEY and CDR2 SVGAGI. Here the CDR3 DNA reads TGTGCCAGCAGTCCACAGGGGAAGAACACTGAAGCTTTCTTT. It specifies CASSPQGKNTEAFF.

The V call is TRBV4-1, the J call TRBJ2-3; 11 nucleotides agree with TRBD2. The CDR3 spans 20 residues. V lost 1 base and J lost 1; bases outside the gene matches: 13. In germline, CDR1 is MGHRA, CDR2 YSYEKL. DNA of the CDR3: TGCGCCAGCAGCCAAGCCCGACTAGCGGGGAAAGGGCGAGGCACAGATACGCAGTATTTT. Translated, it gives CASSQARLAGKGRGTDTQYF.

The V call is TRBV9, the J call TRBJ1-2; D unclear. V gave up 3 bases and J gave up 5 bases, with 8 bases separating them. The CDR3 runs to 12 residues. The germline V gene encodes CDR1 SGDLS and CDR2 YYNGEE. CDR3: CASSGPGYGYTF. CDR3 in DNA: TGTGCCAGCAGCGGGCCCGGGTATGGCTACACCTTC.

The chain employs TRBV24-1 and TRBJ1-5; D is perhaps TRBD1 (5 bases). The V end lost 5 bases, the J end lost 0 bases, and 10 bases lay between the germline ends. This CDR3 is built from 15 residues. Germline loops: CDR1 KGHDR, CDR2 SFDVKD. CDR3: CATSAAGYSNQPQHF. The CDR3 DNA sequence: TGTGCCACCAGTGCGGCAGGGTATAGCAATCAGCCCCAGCATTTT.

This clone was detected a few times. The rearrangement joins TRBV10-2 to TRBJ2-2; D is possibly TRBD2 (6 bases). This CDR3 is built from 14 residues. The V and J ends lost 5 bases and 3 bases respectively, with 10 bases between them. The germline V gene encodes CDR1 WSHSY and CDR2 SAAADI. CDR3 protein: CASSPTGDTGELFF. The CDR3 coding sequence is TGCGCCAGCAGTCCCACGGGGGACACCGGGGAGCTGTTTTTT.

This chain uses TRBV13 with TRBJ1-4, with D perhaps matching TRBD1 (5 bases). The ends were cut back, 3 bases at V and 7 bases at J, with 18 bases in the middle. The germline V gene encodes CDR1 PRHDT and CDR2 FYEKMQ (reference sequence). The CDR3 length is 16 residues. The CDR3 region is CASSFRDQGIGEKLFF. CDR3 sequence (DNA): TGTGCCAGCAGCTTCCGGGACCAAGGGATCGGTGAAAAACTGTTTTTT.

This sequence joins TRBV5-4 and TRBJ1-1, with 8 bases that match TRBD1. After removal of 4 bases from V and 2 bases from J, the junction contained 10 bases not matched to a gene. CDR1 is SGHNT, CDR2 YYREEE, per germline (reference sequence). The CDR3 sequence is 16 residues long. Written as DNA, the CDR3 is TGTGCCAGCAGCCCGACCATGGACAGGGCCAACACTGAAGCTTTCTTT. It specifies CASSPTMDRANTEAFF.

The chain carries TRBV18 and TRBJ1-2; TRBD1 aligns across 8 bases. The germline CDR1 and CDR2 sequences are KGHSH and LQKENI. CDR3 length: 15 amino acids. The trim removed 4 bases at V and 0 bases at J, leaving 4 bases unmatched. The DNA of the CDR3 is TGTGCCAGCTCACTGGACAGGGCCCCTAACTATGGCTACACCTTC. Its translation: CASSLDRAPNYGYTF.

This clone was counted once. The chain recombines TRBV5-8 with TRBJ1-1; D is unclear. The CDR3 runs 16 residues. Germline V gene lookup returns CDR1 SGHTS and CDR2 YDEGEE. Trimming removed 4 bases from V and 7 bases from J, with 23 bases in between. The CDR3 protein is CASSQQATTIGNEAFF. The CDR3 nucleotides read TGTGCCAGCAGCCAACAAGCTACTACTATTGGAAATGAAGCTTTCTTT.

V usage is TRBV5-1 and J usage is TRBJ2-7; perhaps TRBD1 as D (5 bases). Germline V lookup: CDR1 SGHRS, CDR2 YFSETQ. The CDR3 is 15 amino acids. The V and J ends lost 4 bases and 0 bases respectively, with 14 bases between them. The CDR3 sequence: CASSRDSLSSYEQYF. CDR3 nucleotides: TGCGCCAGCAGCAGAGACAGCCTCTCCTCCTACGAGCAGTACTTC. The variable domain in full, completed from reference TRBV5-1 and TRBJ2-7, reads KAGVTQTPRYLIKTRGQQVTLSCSPISGHRSVSWYQQTPGQGLQFLFEYFSETQRNKGNFPGRFSGRQFSNSRSEMNVSTLELGDSALYLCASSRDSLSSYEQYFGPGTRLTVT.

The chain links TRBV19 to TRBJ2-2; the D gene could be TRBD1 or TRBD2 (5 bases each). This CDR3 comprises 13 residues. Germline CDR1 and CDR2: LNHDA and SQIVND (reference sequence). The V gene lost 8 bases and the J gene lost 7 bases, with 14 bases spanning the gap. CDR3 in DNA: TGTGCCAGTGGCATAACAGGAGGCGGGGAGCTGTTTTTT. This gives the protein CASGITGGGELFF.

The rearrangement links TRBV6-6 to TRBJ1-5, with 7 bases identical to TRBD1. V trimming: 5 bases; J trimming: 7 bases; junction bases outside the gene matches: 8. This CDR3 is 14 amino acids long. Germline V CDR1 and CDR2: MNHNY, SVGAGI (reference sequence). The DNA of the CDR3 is TGTGCCAGCAGTCTCGAGACAGGGAGCCAGCCCCAGCATTTT. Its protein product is CASSLETGSQPQHF.

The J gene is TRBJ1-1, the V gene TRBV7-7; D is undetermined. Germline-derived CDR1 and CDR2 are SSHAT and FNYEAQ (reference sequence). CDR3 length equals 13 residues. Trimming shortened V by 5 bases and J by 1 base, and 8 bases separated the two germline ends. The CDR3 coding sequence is TGTGCCAGCAGCACCGACGGGAACACTGAAGCTTTCTTT. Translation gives CASSTDGNTEAFF.

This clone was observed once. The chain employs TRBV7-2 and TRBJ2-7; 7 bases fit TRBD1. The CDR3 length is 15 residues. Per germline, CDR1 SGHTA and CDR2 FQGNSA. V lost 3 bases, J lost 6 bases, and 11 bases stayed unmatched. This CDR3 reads CASSLTGTARSEQYF. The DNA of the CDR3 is TGTGCCAGCAGCTTGACCGGGACAGCGAGATCCGAGCAGTACTTC.